The sequence of this T cell receptor (beta chain) was determined in a study of blood T cell repertoires in COVID-19. Background on the study: Italy, Spain and the United States were the sources of the convalescent and acute COVID-19 samples. The cDNA or gDNA used as material had been derived from T cells, B-cell-depleted T cells, or PBMCs.

With V trimmed by 10 bases and J by 8 bases, 13 bases remained unmatched. The CDR3 extends over 14 amino acids. Germline assignment: CDR1 MNHEY and CDR2 SVGAGI. The authors' processing: The authors estimated nucleated cell counts from reference gene primer amplification. Generated by immunoSEQ multiplex PCR, the TCRdb table keeps only in-frame clones and is missing some. D and trimming come from the DNA, and the V and J calls and clone size come from that table. Of about 59,000 clones in the sample, 81% were seen once. The sequence was obtained from a woman older than 75 with active or convalescent COVID-19. The V call is TRBV6-5, the J call TRBJ1-2; 10 bases are a match to TRBD1. Sample: peripheral blood. The CDR3 region is CATTKGTGEWGYTF. CDR3 DNA: TGTGCCACCACAAAAGGGACAGGGGAATGGGGCTACACCTTC.